These 11 T cell receptor beta chains were sequenced from one sample in a study of molecular identifiers for immune sequencing clone quantification. TCRdb called the PCR reads again in MiXCR, with one record for every CDR3 protein. This table has 80,000 to 95,000 distinct CDR3 sequences, around 20% appearing once. The sample comprised naive CD8+ T cells from blood, with Jurkat cell RNA spiked in. The subset: FACS-sorted CD8+CD4-CCR7+CD45RA+ naive T cells. These receptors were taken from a human donor in good health. Some libraries in this study had Jurkat cell RNA spiked in.

This clonotype was picked up many times. The gene calls are TRBV19 and TRBJ1-2; 8 nucleotides agree with TRBD1. Germline assignment: CDR1 LNHDA and CDR2 SQIVND (reference sequence). CDR3 length: 14 residues. J lost 3 bases, V lost 8 bases, and 8 bases had no gene match. The CDR3 here is CASSDRGDYYGYTF. CDR3 bases: TGTGCCAGTTCCGACAGGGGAGATTACTATGGCTACACCTTC.

At least ten counts were recorded for this clonotype. The CDR3 spells CASSLEGAKYEQYF. The CDR3 DNA sequence: TGTGCCAGCAGTTTAGAGGGGGCGAAATACGAGCAGTACTTC. The chain has TRBV28 and TRBJ2-7, with 7 bases aligning to TRBD1. With 2 bases clipped from V and 4 bases from J, the junction kept 5 bases outside the gene matches. This CDR3 comprises 14 residues. Per germline, CDR1 MDHEN and CDR2 SYDVKM.

This clonotype appeared many times. The gene calls are TRBV5-4 and TRBJ2-5; D not certain. CDR1 is SGHNT, CDR2 YYREEE, per germline (reference sequence). This CDR3 contains 13 residues. The V end was cut by 0 bases, the J end by 0 bases, with 3 bases between. In DNA, the CDR3 is TGTGCCAGCAGCTTGGACTACCAAGAGACCCAGTACTTC. Translating it yields CASSLDYQETQYF.

This clonotype was seen just once. One base away lies a much larger clone, so this may be a sequencing read error. The chain joins TRBV20-1 to TRBJ2-7, with 13 bases fitting TRBD2. CDR3 length equals 18 residues. V lost 4 bases and J lost 6; bases outside the gene matches: 18. CDR1 and CDR2 from the germline V gene are DFQATT and SNEGSKA (reference sequence). The CDR3: CSANPTGLAGALSCEQYF. The CDR3 region has the DNA TGCAGTGCTAACCCGACCGGACTAGCGGGAGCCCTCTCATGCGAGCAGTACTTC.

This clonotype was picked up many times. The rearrangement links TRBV28 to TRBJ2-7, with 14 bases that match TRBD2. Germline assignment: CDR1 MDHEN and CDR2 SYDVKM. V was clipped by 6 bases and J by 3 bases; unmatched bases: 10. The CDR3 totals 17 residues. CDR3 DNA: TGTGCCAGCAGGCCTGGACTAGCGGGAGGACCGATCTACGAGCAGTACTTC. It yields the protein CASRPGLAGGPIYEQYF.

The sample holds many counts of this clonotype. The gene calls are TRBV13 and TRBJ2-7; D uncertain. The germline gives CDR1 PRHDT, CDR2 FYEKMQ (reference sequence). The CDR3 length is 13 residues. The germline V and J ends were trimmed by 4 bases and 4 bases, with 11 bases remaining between them. The CDR3 sequence is CASSSRTEYEQYF. The CDR3 bases are TGTGCCAGCAGCTCCCGGACGGAGTACGAGCAGTACTTC.

This clonotype appeared many times. The chain uses TRBV5-6 and TRBJ2-5; possibly TRBD2 for D (5 bases). V was clipped by 1 base and J by 4 bases, with 14 bases between them. Looked up from germline, CDR1 is SGHDT and CDR2 is YYEEEE. The CDR3 runs 15 residues. The CDR3 loop is CASSLTDSRGETQYF. The CDR3 DNA reads TGTGCCAGCAGCTTGACAGACTCCCGGGGAGAGACCCAGTACTTC.

In regard to this clonotype: A much larger clone sits a single nucleotide away, making a read error possible. The chain combines TRBV9 with TRBJ1-3; D uncertain. The germline CDR1 and CDR2 sequences are SGDLS and YYNGEE. The CDR3 contains 13 residues. The CDR3 nucleotides read TGTGCCAGCGGCGTTTCGGGTGGAAACACCATATATTTT. It specifies CASGVSGGNTIYF. The variable domain in full, with the rest retrieved from reference TRBV9 and TRBJ1-3, is DSGVTQTPKHLITATGQRVTLRCSPRSGDLSVYWYQQSLDQGLQFLIQYYNGEERAKGNILERFSAQQFPDLHSELNLSSLELGDSALYFCASGVSGGNTIYFGEGSWLTVV.

This clonotype was counted between two and nine times. A much larger clone differs from this one at a single base, so this may be a read error. The chain recombines TRBV15 with TRBJ2-7, with 9 bases lining up with TRBD1. CDR3 size: 14 residues. V lost 3 bases to trimming and J lost 6 bases; unmatched junction nucleotides: 6. Germline V gene lookup returns CDR1 LNHNV and CDR2 YYDKDF (reference sequence). The CDR3 is CATSRTGGFPEQYF. The CDR3 region has the DNA TGTGCCACCAGCAGGACAGGGGGTTTCCCCGAGCAGTACTTC. The full variable domain, completed using reference TRBV15 and TRBJ2-7, is DAMVIQNPRYQVTQFGKPVTLSCSQTLNHNVMYWYQQKSSQAPKLLFHYYDKDFNNEADTPDNFQSRRPNTSFCFLDIRSPGLGDTAMYLCATSRTGGFPEQYFGPGTRLTVT.

About this clonotype: Germline is not matched at one junction end, which may reflect a read error. The J gene is TRBJ2-1, the V gene TRBV4-1; no clear D gene. CDR3 length equals 12 residues. The germline gives CDR1 MGHRA, CDR2 YSYEKL. The CDR3 nucleotides read TGCGCCAGCAGCCCCCTAGACAATGAGCAGTCCTTC. It translates to CASSPLDNEQSF.

Details on this clonotype: This clone may be a read error of a much larger clone one base away. The gene calls are TRBV27 and TRBJ2-3; 7 bases agree with TRBD1. The CDR3 runs 16 residues. V shed 4 bases, J shed 0 bases, and the junction held 7 bases outside the gene matches. The germline CDR1 and CDR2 sequences are MNHEY and SMNVEV (reference sequence). The CDR3 sequence is CASSSRQGPSTDTQYF. In nucleotides, the CDR3 is TGTGCCAGCAGTTCGAGACAGGGTCCTAGCACAGATACGCAGTATTTT.